Below, 4 T cell receptor delta chains from the same sample are listed, as sequenced in a study of γδ T cells in repeated Plasmodium falciparum infection. Bulk repertoires came from Vgamma9/Vdelta2+ or Vdelta2-negative gammadelta T cells flow-sorted from PBMC. TCRdb processed the multiplex PCR reads again with the CATT caller. The sample yields tens of thousands of delta-chain clones, 0.8% to 1% seen once. Sequences were obtained from gamma-delta T cells from blood. The receptor source for this set is a pool of human donors (malaria-infected and uninfected, not separated).

The V and J genes are TRDV2 and TRDJ1; 9 bases match TRDD3. This CDR3 is built from 22 residues. With V trimmed by 3 bases and J by 2 bases, 27 bases remained unmatched. Germline V gene data show CDR1 as GEAIGNYY and CDR2 as EKD. The CDR3 bases are TGTGCCTGTGACCGTGTTGGGAATCAGATAGGGTCTGGGGGATCTGAGACCGATAAACTCATCTTT. It encodes CACDRVGNQIGSGGSETDKLIF.

This clone was detected only a few times. A far larger clone is a single base away, which makes a read error likely. Other nucleotide sequences from this sample produce the same CDR3. The rearrangement uses TRDV1 and TRDJ1, with 7 bases lining up with TRDD3. TCRdb carries no J gene annotation; the J gene was assigned here by matching the DNA with germline. This CDR3 spans 16 amino acids. V gave up 4 bases and J gave up 5 bases; unmatched junction bases: 13. The germline gives CDR1 TSWWSYY, CDR2 QGS. The CDR3 loop is CALGGLTGDPGDKLIF. The CDR3 nucleotides are TGTGCTCTTGGGGGGCTTACTGGGGACCCTGGGGATAAACTCATCTTT.

This clone occurred many times. The protein held in TCRdb is that of a much larger clone and does not match this DNA's translation at residue 11, likely because of a read error; the protein shown is translated from the DNA. The CDR3 loop reads CALGLSPTATGKLIF. In DNA form, the CDR3 reads TGTGCTCTTGGGCTTAGCCCCACCGCCACCGGCAAACTCATCTTT. The chain employs TRDV1 and TRDJ1; no reliable D call. V was clipped by 5 bases and J by 8 bases, with 21 bases between them. The CDR3 consists of 15 residues. Germline V gene sequence: CDR1 TSWWSYY, CDR2 QGS.

This clone came up a few times. One base separates it from a far larger clone, so it is likely a read error. This specimen includes other DNA sequences encoding the same CDR3. CDR3 bases: TGTGCCTGTGATACACTGGGGGCCCGAGGGGCCGATAAACTCATCTTT. Translated, it gives CACDTLGARGADKLIF. This rearrangement joins TRDV2 to TRDJ1; 8 nucleotides line up with TRDD3. No J segment appears in TCRdb, so it was assigned here by matching the sequence to germline. V was pared by 4 bases and J by 3 bases, with 12 bases of the junction left unmatched. CDR1 and CDR2 from the germline V gene are GEAIGNYY and EKD. This CDR3 spans 16 amino acids.